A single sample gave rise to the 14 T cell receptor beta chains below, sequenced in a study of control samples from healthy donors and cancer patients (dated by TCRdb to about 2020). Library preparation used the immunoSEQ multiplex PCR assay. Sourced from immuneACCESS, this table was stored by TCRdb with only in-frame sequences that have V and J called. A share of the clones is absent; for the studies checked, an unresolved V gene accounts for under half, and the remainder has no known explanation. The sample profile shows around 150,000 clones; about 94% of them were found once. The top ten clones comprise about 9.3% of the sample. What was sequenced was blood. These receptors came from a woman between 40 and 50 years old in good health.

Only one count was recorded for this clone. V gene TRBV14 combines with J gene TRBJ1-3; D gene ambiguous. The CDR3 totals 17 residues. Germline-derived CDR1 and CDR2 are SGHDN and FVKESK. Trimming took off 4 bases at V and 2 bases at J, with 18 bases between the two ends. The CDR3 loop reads CASSPYKAPLAGNTIYF. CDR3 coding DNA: TGTGCCAGCAGCCCCTACAAGGCCCCTTTGGCTGGAAACACCATATATTTT.

This CDR3 reads CASSFGPPQGSSYNEQFF. DNA for the CDR3: TGTGCCAGCAGCTTTGGCCCGCCTCAGGGGAGCTCCTACAATGAGCAGTTCTTC. The chain has TRBV5-6 and TRBJ2-1; TRBD1 might be the D (6 bases). V was shortened by 2 bases and J by 0 bases, with 18 bases between the two germline ends. The CDR3 is made up of 18 amino acids. Per the germline V gene, CDR1 is SGHDT and CDR2 is YYEEEE. Variable domain in full (rest from reference TRBV5-6 and TRBJ2-1): DAGVTQSPTHLIKTRGQQVTLRCSPKSGHDTVSWYQQALGQGPQFIFQYYEEEERQRGNFPDRFSGHQFPNYSSELNVNALLLGDSALYLCASSFGPPQGSSYNEQFFGPGTRLTVL.

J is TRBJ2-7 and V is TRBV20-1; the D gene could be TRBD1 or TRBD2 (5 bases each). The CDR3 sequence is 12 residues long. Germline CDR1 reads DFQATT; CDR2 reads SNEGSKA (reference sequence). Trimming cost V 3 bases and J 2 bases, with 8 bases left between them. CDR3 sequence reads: CSASRGTYEQYF. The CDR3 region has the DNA TGCAGTGCTAGTCGGGGCACCTACGAGCAGTACTTC.

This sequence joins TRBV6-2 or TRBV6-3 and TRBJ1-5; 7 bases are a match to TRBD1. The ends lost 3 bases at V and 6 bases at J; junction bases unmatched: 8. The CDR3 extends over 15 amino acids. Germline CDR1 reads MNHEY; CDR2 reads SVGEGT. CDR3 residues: CASSYAPRGSQPQHF. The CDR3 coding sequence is TGTGCCAGCAGTTATGCCCCCAGGGGGAGTCAGCCCCAGCATTTT.

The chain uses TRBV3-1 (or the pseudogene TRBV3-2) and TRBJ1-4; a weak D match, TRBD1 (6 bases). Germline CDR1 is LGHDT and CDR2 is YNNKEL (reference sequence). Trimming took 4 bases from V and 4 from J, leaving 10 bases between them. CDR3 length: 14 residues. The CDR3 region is CASSPDSLNEKLFF. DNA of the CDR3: TGTGCCAGCAGCCCGGACAGTCTTAATGAAAAACTGTTTTTT.

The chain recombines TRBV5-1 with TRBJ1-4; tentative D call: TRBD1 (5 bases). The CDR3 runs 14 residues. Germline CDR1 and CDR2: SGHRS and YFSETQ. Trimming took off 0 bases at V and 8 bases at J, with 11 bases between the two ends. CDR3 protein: CASSLAQGGEKLFF. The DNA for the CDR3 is TGCGCCAGCAGCTTGGCTCAGGGTGGAGAAAAACTGTTTTTT. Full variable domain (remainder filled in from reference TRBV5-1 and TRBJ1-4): KAGVTQTPRYLIKTRGQQVTLSCSPISGHRSVSWYQQTPGQGLQFLFEYFSETQRNKGNFPGRFSGRQFSNSRSEMNVSTLELGDSALYLCASSLAQGGEKLFFGSGTQLSVL.

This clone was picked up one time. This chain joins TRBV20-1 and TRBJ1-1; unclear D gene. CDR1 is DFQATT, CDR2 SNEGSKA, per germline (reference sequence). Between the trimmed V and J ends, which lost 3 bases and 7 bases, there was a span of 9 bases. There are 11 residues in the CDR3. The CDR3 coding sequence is TGCAGTGCTAGGAAGAGGTATGAAGCTTTCTTT. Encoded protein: CSARKRYEAFF.

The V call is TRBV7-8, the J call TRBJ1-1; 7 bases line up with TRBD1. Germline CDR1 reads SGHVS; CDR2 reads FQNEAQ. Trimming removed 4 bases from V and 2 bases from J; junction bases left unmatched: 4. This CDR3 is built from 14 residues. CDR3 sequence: CASSSGQFNTEAFF. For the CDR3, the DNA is TGTGCCAGCAGCTCGGGACAGTTCAACACTGAAGCTTTCTTT. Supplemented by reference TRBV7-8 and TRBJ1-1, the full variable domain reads GAGVSQSPRYKVAKRGQDVALRCDPISGHVSLFWYQQALGQGPEFLTYFQNEAQLDKSGLPSDRFFAERPEGSVSTLKIQRTQQEDSAVYLCASSSGQFNTEAFFGQGTRLTVV.

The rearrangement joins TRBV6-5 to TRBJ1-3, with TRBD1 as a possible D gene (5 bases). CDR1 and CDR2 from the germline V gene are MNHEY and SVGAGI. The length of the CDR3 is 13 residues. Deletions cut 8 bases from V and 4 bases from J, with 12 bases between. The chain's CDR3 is CASSQGIGNTIYF. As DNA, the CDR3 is TGTGCCAGCTCCCAGGGCATCGGAAACACCATATATTTT.

CDR3 bases: TGTGCCAGCAGCGCACAGGGGGCGGGAGAGACCCAGTACTTC. Translating gives CASSAQGAGETQYF. This chain joins TRBV9 and TRBJ2-5; TRBD1 aligns across 9 bases. V lost 3 bases and J lost 4; bases outside the gene matches: 4. This CDR3 is built from 14 residues. Germline CDR1 and CDR2: SGDLS and YYNGEE.

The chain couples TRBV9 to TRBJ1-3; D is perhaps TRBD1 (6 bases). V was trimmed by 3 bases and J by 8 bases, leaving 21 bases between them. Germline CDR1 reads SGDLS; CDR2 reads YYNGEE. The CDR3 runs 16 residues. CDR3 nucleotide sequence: TGTGCCAGCAGCGCGGGGCTGGACAGCCTAGGGGACACCATATATTTT. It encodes CASSAGLDSLGDTIYF. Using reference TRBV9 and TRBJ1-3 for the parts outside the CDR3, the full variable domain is DSGVTQTPKHLITATGQRVTLRCSPRSGDLSVYWYQQSLDQGLQFLIQYYNGEERAKGNILERFSAQQFPDLHSELNLSSLELGDSALYFCASSAGLDSLGDTIYFGEGSWLTVV.

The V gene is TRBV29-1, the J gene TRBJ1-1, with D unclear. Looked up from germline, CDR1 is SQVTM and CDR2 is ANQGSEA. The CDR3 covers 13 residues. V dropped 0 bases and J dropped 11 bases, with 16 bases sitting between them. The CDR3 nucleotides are TGCAGCGTTGAAGATCAAGGCGGGCTTTTTGCTTTCTTT. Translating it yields CSVEDQGGLFAFF.

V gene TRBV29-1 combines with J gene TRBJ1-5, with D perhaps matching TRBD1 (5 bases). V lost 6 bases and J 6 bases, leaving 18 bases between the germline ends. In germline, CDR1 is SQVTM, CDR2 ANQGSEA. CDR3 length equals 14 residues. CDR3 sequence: CSVAVGGRGQPQHF. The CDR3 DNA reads TGCAGCGTGGCAGTCGGGGGTAGAGGTCAGCCCCAGCATTTT.

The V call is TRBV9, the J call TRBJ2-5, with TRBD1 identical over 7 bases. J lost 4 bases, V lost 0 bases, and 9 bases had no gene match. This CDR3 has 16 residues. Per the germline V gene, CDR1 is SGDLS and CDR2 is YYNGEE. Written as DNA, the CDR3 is TGTGCCAGCAGCGTAGGTGTTGCAGGGGGTGGAGAGACCCAGTACTTC. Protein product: CASSVGVAGGGETQYF.